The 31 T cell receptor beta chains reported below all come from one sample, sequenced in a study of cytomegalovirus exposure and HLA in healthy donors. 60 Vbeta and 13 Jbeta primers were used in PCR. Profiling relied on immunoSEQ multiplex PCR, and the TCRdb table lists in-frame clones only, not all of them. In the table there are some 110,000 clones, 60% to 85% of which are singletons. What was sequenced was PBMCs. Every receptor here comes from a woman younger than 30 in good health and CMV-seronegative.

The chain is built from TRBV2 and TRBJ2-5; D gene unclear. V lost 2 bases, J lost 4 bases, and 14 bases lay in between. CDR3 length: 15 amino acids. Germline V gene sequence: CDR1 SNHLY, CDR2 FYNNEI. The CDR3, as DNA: TGTGCCAGCAGTGAATTGAGAGGTTCGTCAGAGACCCAGTACTTC. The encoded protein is CASSELRGSSETQYF. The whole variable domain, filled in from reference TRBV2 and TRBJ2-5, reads EPEVTQTPSHQVTQMGQEVILRCVPISNHLYFYWYRQILGQKVEFLVSFYNNEISEKSEIFDDQFSVERPDGSNFTLKIRSTKLEDSAMYFCASSELRGSSETQYFGPGTRLLVL.

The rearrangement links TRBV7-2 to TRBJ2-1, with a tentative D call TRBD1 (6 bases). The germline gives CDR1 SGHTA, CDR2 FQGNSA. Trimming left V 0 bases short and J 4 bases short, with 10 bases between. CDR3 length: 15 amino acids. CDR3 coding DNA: TGTGCCAGCAGCTTAGCAGGGGGAGCATACAATGAGCAGTTCTTC. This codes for CASSLAGGAYNEQFF. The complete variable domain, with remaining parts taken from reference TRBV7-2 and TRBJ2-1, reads GAGVSQSPSNKVTEKGKDVELRCDPISGHTALYWYRQSLGQGLEFLIYFQGNSAPDKSGLPSDRFSAERTGGSVSTLTIQRTQQEDSAVYLCASSLAGGAYNEQFFGPGTRLTVL.

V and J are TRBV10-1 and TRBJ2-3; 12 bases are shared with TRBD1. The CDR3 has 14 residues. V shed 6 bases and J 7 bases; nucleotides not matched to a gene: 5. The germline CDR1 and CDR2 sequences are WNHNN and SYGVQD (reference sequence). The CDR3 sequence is CASSRDRGQHTQYF. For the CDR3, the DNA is TGCGCCAGCAGCCGGGACAGGGGGCAACATACGCAGTATTTT.

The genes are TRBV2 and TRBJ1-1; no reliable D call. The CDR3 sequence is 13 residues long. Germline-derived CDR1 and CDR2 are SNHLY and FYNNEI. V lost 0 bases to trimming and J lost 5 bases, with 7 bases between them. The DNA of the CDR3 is TGTGCCAGCAGTGAAGCCACAGAAACTGAAGCTTTCTTT. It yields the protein CASSEATETEAFF.

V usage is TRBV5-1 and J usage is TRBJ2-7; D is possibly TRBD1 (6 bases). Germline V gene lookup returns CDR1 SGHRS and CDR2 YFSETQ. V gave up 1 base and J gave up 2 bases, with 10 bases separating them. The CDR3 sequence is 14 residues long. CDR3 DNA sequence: TGCGCCAGCAGCTTGTATGGACAGACCTACGAGCAGTACTTC. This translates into CASSLYGQTYEQYF. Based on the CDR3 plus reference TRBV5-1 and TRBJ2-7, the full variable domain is KAGVTQTPRYLIKTRGQQVTLSCSPISGHRSVSWYQQTPGQGLQFLFEYFSETQRNKGNFPGRFSGRQFSNSRSEMNVSTLELGDSALYLCASSLYGQTYEQYFGPGTRLTVT.

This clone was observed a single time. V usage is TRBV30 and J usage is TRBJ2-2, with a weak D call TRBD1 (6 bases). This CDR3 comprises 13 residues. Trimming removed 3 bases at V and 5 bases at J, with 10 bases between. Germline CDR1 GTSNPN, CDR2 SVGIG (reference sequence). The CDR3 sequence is CAWRQGLTGELFF. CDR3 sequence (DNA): TGTGCCTGGAGACAGGGTCTAACCGGGGAGCTGTTTTTT. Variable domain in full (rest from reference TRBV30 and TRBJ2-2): SQTIHQWPATLVQPVGSPLSLECTVEGTSNPNLYWYRQAAGRGLQLLFYSVGIGQISSEVPQNLSASRPQDRQFILSSKKLLLSDSGFYLCAWRQGLTGELFFGEGSRLTVL.

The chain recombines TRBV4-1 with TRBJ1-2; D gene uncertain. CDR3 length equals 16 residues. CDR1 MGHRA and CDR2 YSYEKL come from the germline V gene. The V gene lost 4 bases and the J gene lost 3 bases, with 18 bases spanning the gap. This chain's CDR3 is CASSPVGKGGYYGYTF. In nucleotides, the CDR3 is TGCGCCAGCAGCCCGGTTGGGAAGGGCGGGTACTATGGCTACACCTTC.

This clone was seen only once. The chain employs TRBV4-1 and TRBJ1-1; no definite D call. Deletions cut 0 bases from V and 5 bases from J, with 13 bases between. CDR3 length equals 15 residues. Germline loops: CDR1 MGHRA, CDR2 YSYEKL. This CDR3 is CASSQDPPGSTEAFF. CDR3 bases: TGCGCCAGCAGCCAAGATCCCCCGGGTTCTACTGAAGCTTTCTTT.

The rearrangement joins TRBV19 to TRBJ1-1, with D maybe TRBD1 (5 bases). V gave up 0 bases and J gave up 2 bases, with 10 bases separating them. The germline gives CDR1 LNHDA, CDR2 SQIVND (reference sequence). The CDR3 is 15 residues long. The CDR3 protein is CASSIEAGPNTEAFF. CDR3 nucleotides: TGTGCCAGTAGTATAGAGGCAGGGCCAAACACTGAAGCTTTCTTT.

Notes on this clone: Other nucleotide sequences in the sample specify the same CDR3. The CDR3 DNA reads TGTGCCAGCAGCGTAGCGTCGGTTTCCTACGAGCAGTACTTC. Residues: CASSVASVSYEQYF. The rearrangement links TRBV9 to TRBJ2-7, with D unclear. The CDR3 totals 14 residues. Trimming cost V 0 bases and J 1 base, with 8 bases left between them. The germline V gene encodes CDR1 SGDLS and CDR2 YYNGEE.

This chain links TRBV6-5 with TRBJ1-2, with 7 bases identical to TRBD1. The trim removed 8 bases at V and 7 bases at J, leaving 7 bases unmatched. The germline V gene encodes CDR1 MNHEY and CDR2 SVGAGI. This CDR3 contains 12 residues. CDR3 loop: CASRQGKGGYTF. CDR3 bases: TGTGCCAGCCGACAGGGTAAAGGTGGCTACACCTTC.

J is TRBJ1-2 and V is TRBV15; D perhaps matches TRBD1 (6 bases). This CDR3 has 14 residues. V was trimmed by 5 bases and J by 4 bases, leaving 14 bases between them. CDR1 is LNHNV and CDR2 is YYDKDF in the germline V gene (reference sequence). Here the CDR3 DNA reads TGTGCCACCAGCCTAACAGGGCAATCCTATGGCTACACCTTC. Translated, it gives CATSLTGQSYGYTF.

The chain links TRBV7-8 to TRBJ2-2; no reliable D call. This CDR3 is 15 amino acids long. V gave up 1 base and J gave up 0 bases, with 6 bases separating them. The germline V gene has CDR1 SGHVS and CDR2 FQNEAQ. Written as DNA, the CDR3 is TGTGCCAGCAGCTTAGGAGGCGCGAACACCGGGGAGCTGTTTTTT. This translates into CASSLGGANTGELFF.

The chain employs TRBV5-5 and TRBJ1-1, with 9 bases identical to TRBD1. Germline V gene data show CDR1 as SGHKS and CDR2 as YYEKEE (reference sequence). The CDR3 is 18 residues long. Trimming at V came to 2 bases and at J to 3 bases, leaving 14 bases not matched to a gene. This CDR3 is CASSFGRTGDLWDTEAFF. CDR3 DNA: TGTGCCAGCAGCTTCGGTCGGACAGGGGATCTTTGGGACACTGAAGCTTTCTTT.

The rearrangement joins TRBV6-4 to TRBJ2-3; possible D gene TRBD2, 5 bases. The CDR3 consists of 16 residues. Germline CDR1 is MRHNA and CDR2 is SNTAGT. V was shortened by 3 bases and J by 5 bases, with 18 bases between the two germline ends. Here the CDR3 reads CASSDSGVALGDTQYF. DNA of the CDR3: TGTGCCAGCAGTGATTCCGGGGTCGCACTCGGAGATACGCAGTATTTT.

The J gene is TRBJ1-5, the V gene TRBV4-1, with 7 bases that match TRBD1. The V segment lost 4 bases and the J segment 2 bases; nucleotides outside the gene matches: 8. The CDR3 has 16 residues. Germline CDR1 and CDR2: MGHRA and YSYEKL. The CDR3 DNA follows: TGCGCCAGCAGCCCAGGGACAGTCAAGGGCAATCAGCCCCAGCATTTT. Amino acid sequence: CASSPGTVKGNQPQHF.

CDR3 amino acids: CASSEASQGKAFF. In DNA form, the CDR3 reads TGTGCCAGCAGTGAAGCGTCCCAGGGAAAGGCTTTCTTT. The chain employs TRBV6-1 and TRBJ1-1; tentative D call: TRBD1 (5 bases). Trimming took off 0 bases at V and 11 bases at J, with 13 bases between the two ends. The CDR3 covers 13 residues. Germline V gene lookup returns CDR1 MNHNS and CDR2 SASEGT.

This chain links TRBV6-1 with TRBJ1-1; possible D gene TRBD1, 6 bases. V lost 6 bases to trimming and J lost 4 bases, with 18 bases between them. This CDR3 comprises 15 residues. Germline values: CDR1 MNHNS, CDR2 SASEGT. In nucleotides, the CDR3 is TGTGCCAGCAGCCGGGGGGCCAGAATGAGCACTGAAGCTTTCTTT. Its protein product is CASSRGARMSTEAFF.

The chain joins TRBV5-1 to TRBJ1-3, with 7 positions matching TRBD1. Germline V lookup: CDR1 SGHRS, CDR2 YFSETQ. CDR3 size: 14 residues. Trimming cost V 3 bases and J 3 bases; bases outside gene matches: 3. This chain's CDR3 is CASSSTGVGNTIYF. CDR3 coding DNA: TGCGCCAGCAGCTCCACAGGGGTTGGAAACACCATATATTTT.

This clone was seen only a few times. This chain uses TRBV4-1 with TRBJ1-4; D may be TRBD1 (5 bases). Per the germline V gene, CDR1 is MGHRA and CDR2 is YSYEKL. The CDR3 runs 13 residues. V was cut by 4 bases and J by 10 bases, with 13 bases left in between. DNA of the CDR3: TGCGCCAGCAGCCTACAAGGGCAGGGAAAACTGTTTTTT. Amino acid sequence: CASSLQGQGKLFF.

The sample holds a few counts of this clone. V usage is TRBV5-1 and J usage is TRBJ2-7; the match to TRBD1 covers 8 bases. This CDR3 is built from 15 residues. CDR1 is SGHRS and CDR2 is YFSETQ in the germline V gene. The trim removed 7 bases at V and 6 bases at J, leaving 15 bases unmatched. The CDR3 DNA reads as TGCGCCAGCTCCCACGAGGGGCAGGGGGCTAGCGAGCAGTACTTC. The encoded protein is CASSHEGQGASEQYF.

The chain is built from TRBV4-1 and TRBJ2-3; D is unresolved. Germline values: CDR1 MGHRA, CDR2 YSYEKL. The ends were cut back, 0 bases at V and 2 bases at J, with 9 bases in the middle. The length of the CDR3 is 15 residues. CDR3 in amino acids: CASSQDGTDTDTQYF. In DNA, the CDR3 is TGCGCCAGCAGCCAAGACGGTACAGACACAGATACGCAGTATTTT.

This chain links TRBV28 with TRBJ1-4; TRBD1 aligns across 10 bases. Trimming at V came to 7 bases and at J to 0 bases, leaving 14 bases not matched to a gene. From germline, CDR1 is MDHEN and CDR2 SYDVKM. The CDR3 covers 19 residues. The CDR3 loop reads CASTGTGAHTGATNEKLFF. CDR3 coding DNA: TGTGCCAGCACCGGGACAGGGGCGCATACTGGAGCAACTAATGAAAAACTGTTTTTT.

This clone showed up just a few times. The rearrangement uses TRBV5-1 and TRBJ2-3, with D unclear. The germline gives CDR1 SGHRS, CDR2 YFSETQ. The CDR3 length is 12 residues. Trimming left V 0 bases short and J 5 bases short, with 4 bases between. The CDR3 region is CASSLVLDTQYF. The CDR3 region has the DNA TGCGCCAGCAGCTTGGTACTAGATACGCAGTATTTT.

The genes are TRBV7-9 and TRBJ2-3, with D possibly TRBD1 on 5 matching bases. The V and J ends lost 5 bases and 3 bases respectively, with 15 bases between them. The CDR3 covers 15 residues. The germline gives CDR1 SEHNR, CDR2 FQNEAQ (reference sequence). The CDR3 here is CASSPQDRGTDTQYF. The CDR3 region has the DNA TGTGCCAGCAGCCCTCAAGACAGAGGAACAGATACGCAGTATTTT.

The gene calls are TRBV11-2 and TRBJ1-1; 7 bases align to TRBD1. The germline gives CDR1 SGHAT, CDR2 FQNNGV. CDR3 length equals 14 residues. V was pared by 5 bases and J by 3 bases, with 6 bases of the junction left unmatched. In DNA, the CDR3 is TGTGCCAGCAGCCCCGAGACAGGGTACACTGAAGCTTTCTTT. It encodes CASSPETGYTEAFF.

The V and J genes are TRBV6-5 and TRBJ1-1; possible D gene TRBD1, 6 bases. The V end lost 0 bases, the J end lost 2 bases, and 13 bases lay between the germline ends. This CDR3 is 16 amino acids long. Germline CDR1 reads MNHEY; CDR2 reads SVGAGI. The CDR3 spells CASSYSITGSNTEAFF. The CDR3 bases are TGTGCCAGCAGTTACTCGATAACAGGGTCTAACACTGAAGCTTTCTTT.

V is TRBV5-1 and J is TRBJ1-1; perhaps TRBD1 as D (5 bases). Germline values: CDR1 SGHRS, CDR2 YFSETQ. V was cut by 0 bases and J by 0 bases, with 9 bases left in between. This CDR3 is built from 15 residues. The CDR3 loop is CASSLGQRMNTEAFF. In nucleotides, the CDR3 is TGCGCCAGCAGCTTGGGACAGCGTATGAACACTGAAGCTTTCTTT. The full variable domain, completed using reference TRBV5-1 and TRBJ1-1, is KAGVTQTPRYLIKTRGQQVTLSCSPISGHRSVSWYQQTPGQGLQFLFEYFSETQRNKGNFPGRFSGRQFSNSRSEMNVSTLELGDSALYLCASSLGQRMNTEAFFGQGTRLTVV.

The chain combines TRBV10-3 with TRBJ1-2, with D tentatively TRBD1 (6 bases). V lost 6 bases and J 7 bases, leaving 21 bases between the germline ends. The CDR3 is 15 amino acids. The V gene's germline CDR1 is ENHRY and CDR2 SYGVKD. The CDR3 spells CAISEAAGEGSGYTF. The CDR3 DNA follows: TGTGCCATCAGCGAGGCGGCAGGGGAGGGCTCTGGCTACACCTTC.

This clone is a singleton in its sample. Written as DNA, the CDR3 is TGTGCCAGCAGTGAATGGGGGACAGGGATGGACACTGAAGCTTTCTTT. As protein: CASSEWGTGMDTEAFF. V and J are TRBV6-1 and TRBJ1-1; TRBD1 agrees at 9 bases. The J segment lost 3 bases and the V segment lost 2 bases, leaving 7 bases of the junction unmatched. Germline CDR1 is MNHNS and CDR2 is SASEGT. CDR3 length: 16 residues.

CDR3 in DNA: TGTGCCAGCAGCTTTGGCACAAACACCGGGGAGCTGTTTTTT. This codes for CASSFGTNTGELFF. V is TRBV7-3 and J is TRBJ2-2; D remains ambiguous. Germline loops: CDR1 SGHTA, CDR2 FQGTGA. This CDR3 has 14 amino acids. V gave up 3 bases and J gave up 2 bases, with 7 bases separating them.